The sequence of this T cell receptor beta chain was determined in a study of identical twins. Study-level findings and limits: Analyses of zero insertions could be partly confounded by invariant MAIT and iNKT cells.

The V end was cut by 6 bases, the J end by 2 bases, with 14 bases between. Germline CDR1 is DFQATT and CDR2 is SNEGSKA (reference sequence). The CDR3 contains 13 residues. In this sample, this clonotype turned up many times. Its specificity is unknown. In TCRdb, the 5' RACE reads were re-called with MiXCR into one record per CDR3 protein. The table records 200,000 to 250,000 distinct CDR3 sequences, roughly 12% of them present only once. These data are also associated with another study on yellow fever vaccine responses in identical twins.

V and J are TRBV20-1 and TRBJ2-7; possible D gene TRBD1, 5 bases. The sample taken for sequencing was memory (CD45RO+) T cells sorted from blood. This TCR was recovered from a woman under 30 in good health. The CDR3 here is CSAVDTGTYEQYF. The CDR3 nucleotides are TGCAGTGCGGTGGACACCGGAACCTACGAGCAGTACTTC.